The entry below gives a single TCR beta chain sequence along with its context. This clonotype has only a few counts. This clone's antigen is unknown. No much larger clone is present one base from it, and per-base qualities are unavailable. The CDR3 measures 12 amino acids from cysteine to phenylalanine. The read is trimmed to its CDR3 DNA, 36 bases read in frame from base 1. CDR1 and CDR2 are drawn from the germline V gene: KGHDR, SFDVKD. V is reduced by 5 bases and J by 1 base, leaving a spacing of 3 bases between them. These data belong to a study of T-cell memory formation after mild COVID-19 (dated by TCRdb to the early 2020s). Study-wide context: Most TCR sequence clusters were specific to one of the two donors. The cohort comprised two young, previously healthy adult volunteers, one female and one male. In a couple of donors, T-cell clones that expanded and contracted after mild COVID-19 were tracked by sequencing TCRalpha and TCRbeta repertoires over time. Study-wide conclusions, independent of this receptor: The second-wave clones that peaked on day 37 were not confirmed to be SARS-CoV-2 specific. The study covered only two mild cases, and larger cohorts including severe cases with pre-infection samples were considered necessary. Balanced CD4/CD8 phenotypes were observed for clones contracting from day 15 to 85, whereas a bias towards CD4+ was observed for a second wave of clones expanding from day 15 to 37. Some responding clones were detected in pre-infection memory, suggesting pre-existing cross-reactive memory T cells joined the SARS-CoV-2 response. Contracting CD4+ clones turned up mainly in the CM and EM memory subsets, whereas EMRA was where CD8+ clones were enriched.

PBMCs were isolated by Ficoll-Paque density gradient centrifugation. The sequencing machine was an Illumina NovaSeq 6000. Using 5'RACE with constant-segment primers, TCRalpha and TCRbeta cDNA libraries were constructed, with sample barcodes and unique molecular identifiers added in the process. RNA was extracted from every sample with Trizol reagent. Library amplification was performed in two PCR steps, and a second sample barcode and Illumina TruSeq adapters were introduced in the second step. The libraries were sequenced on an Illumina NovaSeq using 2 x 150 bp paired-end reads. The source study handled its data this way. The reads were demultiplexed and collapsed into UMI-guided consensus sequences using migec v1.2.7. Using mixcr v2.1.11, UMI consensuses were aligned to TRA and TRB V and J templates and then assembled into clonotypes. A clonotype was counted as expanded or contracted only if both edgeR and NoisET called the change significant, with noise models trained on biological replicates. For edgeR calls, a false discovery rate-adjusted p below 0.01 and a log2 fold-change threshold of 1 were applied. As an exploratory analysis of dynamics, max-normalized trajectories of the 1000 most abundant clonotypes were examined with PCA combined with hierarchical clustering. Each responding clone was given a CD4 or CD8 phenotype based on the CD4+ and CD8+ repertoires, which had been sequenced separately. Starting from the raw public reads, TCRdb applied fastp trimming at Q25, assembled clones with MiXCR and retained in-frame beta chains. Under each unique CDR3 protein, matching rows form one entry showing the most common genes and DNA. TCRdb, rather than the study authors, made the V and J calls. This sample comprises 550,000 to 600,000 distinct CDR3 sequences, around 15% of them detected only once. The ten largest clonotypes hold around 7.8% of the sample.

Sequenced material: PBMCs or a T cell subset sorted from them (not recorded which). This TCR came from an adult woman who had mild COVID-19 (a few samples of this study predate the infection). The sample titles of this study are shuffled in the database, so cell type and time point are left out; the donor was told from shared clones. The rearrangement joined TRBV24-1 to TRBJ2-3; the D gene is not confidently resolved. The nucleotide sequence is TGTGCCACCAGTGCCCGCACAGATACGCAGTATTTT. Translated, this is CATSARTDTQYF.